These 11 T cell receptor beta chains originate from one sample sequenced in a study of blood T cells in healthy people across ages. With a J-beta primer mix and a sample-barcoded 5' primer, a second PCR ran about 7 to 11 cycles. TCRdb fed the 5' RACE reads into MiXCR, producing one record per CDR3 protein. The data hold 1.5 million or so distinct CDR3 sequences, with roughly 40% observed a single time. The sequencing sample was made of blood. The receptor source for this set is a woman between 18 and 29 years old in good health.

This clonotype has just a few counts. The chain is built from TRBV15 and TRBJ2-5; possible D gene TRBD1, 5 bases. The J call is doubtful: the DNA matches TRBJ2-7 better. Germline CDR1 is LNHNV and CDR2 is YYDKDF (reference sequence). The CDR3 is 12 amino acids. CDR3 bases: TGTGCCACCCGGCAGGGAAGGAACGAGCAGTACTTC. This gives the protein CATRQGRNEQYF.

The rearrangement uses TRBV5-1 and TRBJ1-1, with TRBD1 as a possible D gene (5 bases). Germline V gene sequence: CDR1 SGHRS, CDR2 YFSETQ. This CDR3 region has 14 residues. V was shortened by 3 bases and J by 0 bases, with 9 bases between the two germline ends. The CDR3 DNA sequence: TGCGCCAGCAGCTCTACAGGAGTGAACACTGAAGCTTTCTTT. Protein product: CASSSTGVNTEAFF.

V and J are TRBV7-9 and TRBJ1-2; maybe TRBD1 (5 bases). Per the germline V gene, CDR1 is SEHNR and CDR2 is FQNEAQ (reference sequence). The CDR3 loop spans 17 amino acids. V gave up 3 bases and J gave up 6 bases, with 23 bases separating them. The CDR3 loop is CASSFLHVDSKRHGYTF. The CDR3 DNA is TGTGCCAGCAGCTTCCTTCACGTTGACAGTAAGCGGCATGGCTACACCTTC.

As DNA, the CDR3 is TGTGCCATCAGTGAGTGGGAGGCTAGCACAGATACGCAGTATTTT. It encodes CAISEWEASTDTQYF. The rearrangement uses TRBV10-3 and TRBJ2-3, with D possibly matching TRBD2 (6 bases). V was cut by 1 base and J by 0 bases, with 8 bases left in between. The CDR3 has 15 residues. Looked up from germline, CDR1 is ENHRY and CDR2 is SYGVKD.

This chain links TRBV3-1 with TRBJ2-7; D possibly corresponds to TRBD1 (7 bases). Germline V gene data show CDR1 as LGHDT and CDR2 as YNNKEL (reference sequence). V was shortened by 4 bases and J by 6 bases, with 22 bases between the two germline ends. The CDR3 spans 16 residues. The CDR3 bases are TGTGCCAGCAGCCGCGGACAGGACTATAACCCTGGCGAGCAGTACTTC. Translated: CASSRGQDYNPGEQYF.

V and J are TRBV29-1 and TRBJ2-5; 12 nucleotides line up with TRBD2. CDR3 size: 12 residues. V trimming: 6 bases; J trimming: 10 bases; junction bases outside the gene matches: 6. The V gene's germline CDR1 is SQVTM and CDR2 ANQGSEA. The CDR3 DNA reads as TGCAGCGTCCCTAGCGGGGGGGCTCTCCAGTACTTC. As protein: CSVPSGGALQYF.

Notes on this clonotype: The junction shows a germline mismatch at one end, possibly a read error. The chain recombines TRBV27 with TRBJ2-4; 8 bases fit TRBD2. The CDR3 is 14 residues long. CDR1 is MNHEY and CDR2 is SMNVEV in the germline V gene (reference sequence). The CDR3 bases are TGTGCCAGCAGACCTGGACTAGCCCAAAACATTCAGTACTTC. Its translation is CASRPGLAQNIQYF.

This clonotype was detected a few times. V and J are TRBV24-1 and TRBJ2-1; 7 nucleotides align to TRBD1. This CDR3 is built from 13 residues. V shed 6 bases and J 6 bases; nucleotides not matched to a gene: 4. The germline V gene has CDR1 KGHDR and CDR2 SFDVKD. The CDR3 loop reads CATSSTGRNEQFF. CDR3 sequence (DNA): TGTGCCACCAGTTCGACAGGGCGCAATGAGCAGTTCTTC.

This chain links TRBV10-2 with TRBJ1-2, with D possibly being TRBD1 (5 bases). The CDR3 runs to 12 residues. The V end was cut by 2 bases, the J end by 10 bases, with 11 bases between. Germline CDR1 reads WSHSY; CDR2 reads SAAADI. In DNA, the CDR3 is TGCGCCAGCAGTGAGATCCAGGGAGACTACACCTTC. Encoded protein: CASSEIQGDYTF.

The genes are TRBV19 and TRBJ1-2, with D uncertain. This CDR3 comprises 13 residues. Germline values: CDR1 LNHDA, CDR2 SQIVND (reference sequence). Between the trimmed V and J ends, which lost 3 bases and 3 bases, there was a span of 8 bases. CDR3 in DNA: TGTGCCAGTAGTATTTCCAAAGACTATGGCTACACCTTC. This gives the protein CASSISKDYGYTF.

This chain connects TRBV7-9 to TRBJ1-5; 11 bases fit TRBD1. Unmatched junction bases numbered 12, after V lost 8 bases and J lost 6 bases. CDR3 length equals 16 residues. Germline V gene sequence: CDR1 SEHNR, CDR2 FQNEAQ (reference sequence). Here the CDR3 DNA reads TGTGCCAGCTCCGGGACAGGGGGTATGCAAAGTCAGCCCCAGCATTTT. Protein: CASSGTGGMQSQPQHF.